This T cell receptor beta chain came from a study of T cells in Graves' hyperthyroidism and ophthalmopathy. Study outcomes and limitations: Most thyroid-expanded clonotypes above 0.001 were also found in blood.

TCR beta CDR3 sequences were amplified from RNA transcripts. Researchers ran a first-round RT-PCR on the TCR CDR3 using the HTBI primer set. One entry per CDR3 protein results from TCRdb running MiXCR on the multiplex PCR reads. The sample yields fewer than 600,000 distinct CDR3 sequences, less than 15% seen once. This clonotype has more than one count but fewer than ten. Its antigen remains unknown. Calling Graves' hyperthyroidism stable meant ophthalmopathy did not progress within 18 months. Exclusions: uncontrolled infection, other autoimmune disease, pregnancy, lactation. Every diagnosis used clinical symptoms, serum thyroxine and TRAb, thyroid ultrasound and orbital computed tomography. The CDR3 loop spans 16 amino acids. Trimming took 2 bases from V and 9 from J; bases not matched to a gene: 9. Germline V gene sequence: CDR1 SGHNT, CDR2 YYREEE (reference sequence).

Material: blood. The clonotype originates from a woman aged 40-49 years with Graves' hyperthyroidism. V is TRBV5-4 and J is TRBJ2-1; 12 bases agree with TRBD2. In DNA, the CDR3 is TGTGCCAGCAGCTTAGCCACTAGCGGGAGGACTCTTGAGCAGTTCTTC. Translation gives CASSLATSGRTLEQFF.